Listed here are 20 T cell receptor beta chains from one sample, sequenced in a study of blood T cell repertoires in COVID-19. Assay used: immunoSEQ multiplex PCR; TCRdb lists only in-frame clones, some missing. The table records a few hundred thousand clones, around 87% of them present only once. Sequencing was performed on peripheral blood. These receptors all stem from a woman aged 40 to 50 with COVID-19, enrolled during active disease.

The chain uses TRBV5-4 and TRBJ1-4; D is perhaps TRBD1 (6 bases). V lost 4 bases to trimming and J lost 8 bases, with 12 bases between them. Germline values: CDR1 SGHNT, CDR2 YYREEE (reference sequence). This CDR3 region has 13 residues. The CDR3 DNA sequence: TGTGCCAGCAGCGGGGGGGGCGGCGAAAAACTGTTTTTT. It encodes CASSGGGGEKLFF.

The CDR3 spells CASSQDGLAGTEAFF. The CDR3 DNA reads TGCGCCAGCAGCCAAGACGGCCTAGCGGGCACTGAAGCTTTCTTT. The rearrangement uses TRBV4-3 and TRBJ1-1; D remains unclear. The CDR3 consists of 15 residues. Germline CDR1 LGHNA, CDR2 YSLEER. The ends were cut back, 0 bases at V and 4 bases at J, with 12 bases in the middle.

This chain uses TRBV28 with TRBJ1-2, with D uncertain. Germline CDR1 reads MDHEN; CDR2 reads SYDVKM. The CDR3 consists of 14 residues. The V end lost 10 bases, the J end lost 0 bases, and 15 bases lay between the germline ends. The CDR3 nucleotides are TGTGCCACACGGGGTGGGTCGGCTAACTATGGCTACACCTTC. As protein: CATRGGSANYGYTF.

The chain has TRBV3-1 (or the pseudogene TRBV3-2) and TRBJ1-1, with D hard to call. This CDR3 comprises 17 residues. Germline V gives CDR1 LGHDT, CDR2 YNNKEL (reference sequence). V lost 0 bases to trimming and J lost 0 bases, with 14 bases between them. CDR3 sequence reads: CASSQDGRHSMNTEAFF. In nucleotides, the CDR3 is TGTGCCAGCAGCCAAGATGGCAGGCATTCCATGAACACTGAAGCTTTCTTT.

The chain combines TRBV28 with TRBJ1-1; TRBD1 aligns across 8 bases. This CDR3 is built from 16 residues. Germline V gene lookup returns CDR1 MDHEN and CDR2 SYDVKM. V lost 5 bases and J lost 4; bases outside the gene matches: 12. The CDR3 coding sequence is TGTGCCAGCAGTACCTACGGACAGGGTAGCGGCACTGAAGCTTTCTTT. Amino acids: CASSTYGQGSGTEAFF.

Here the CDR3 reads CASSETAGSLAGADTQYF. The CDR3, as DNA: TGTGCCAGCAGCGAAACTGCCGGGAGCCTGGCGGGGGCAGATACGCAGTATTTT. This rearrangement joins TRBV2 to TRBJ2-3, with 7 bases that match TRBD2. Trimming cost V 6 bases and J 4 bases; bases outside gene matches: 19. Germline CDR1 and CDR2: SNHLY and FYNNEI. The CDR3 is 18 residues long.

The V and J genes are TRBV5-8 and TRBJ1-5; possible D gene TRBD1, 5 bases. V was trimmed by 6 bases and J by 0 bases, leaving 13 bases between them. The CDR3 runs 15 residues. Germline CDR1 SGHTS, CDR2 YDEGEE. CDR3 loop: CASTPRVFSNQPQHF. DNA of the CDR3: TGTGCCAGCACCCCCAGGGTTTTTAGCAATCAGCCCCAGCATTTT.

The chain recombines TRBV2 with TRBJ2-5; 7 nucleotides align to TRBD1. The CDR3 loop spans 16 amino acids. The V segment lost 8 bases and the J segment 4 bases; nucleotides outside the gene matches: 16. CDR1 and CDR2 (germline): SNHLY, FYNNEI. DNA of the CDR3: TGTGCCAGCGCAAAGGGGGACAGACGATCCGGAGAGACCCAGTACTTC. Its protein is CASAKGDRRSGETQYF.

V gene TRBV6-5 combines with J gene TRBJ1-1, with D perhaps matching TRBD1 (5 bases). This CDR3 spans 14 amino acids. Trimming removed 6 bases at V and 0 bases at J, with 11 bases between. Germline values: CDR1 MNHEY, CDR2 SVGAGI. The CDR3 DNA is TGTGCCAGCAGCCAAAGGGGCCTGAACACTGAAGCTTTCTTT. Its translation is CASSQRGLNTEAFF.

The table lists this clone with a few counts. The chain combines TRBV11-3 with TRBJ2-7; a weak D match, TRBD2 (5 bases). This CDR3 is 13 amino acids long. Trimming cost V 5 bases and J 3 bases, with 11 bases left between them. Germline V lookup: CDR1 SGHNT, CDR2 YENEEA. The CDR3 DNA follows: TGTGCCAGCAGCACCAGCGGCAACTACGAGCAGTACTTC. The encoded protein is CASSTSGNYEQYF. The complete variable domain, with remaining parts taken from reference TRBV11-3 and TRBJ2-7, reads EAGVVQSPRYKIIEKKQPVAFWCNPISGHNTLYWYLQNLGQGPELLIRYENEEAVDDSQLPKDRFSAERLKGVDSTLKIQPAELGDSAVYLCASSTSGNYEQYFGPGTRLTVT.

The rearrangement links TRBV3-1 (or the pseudogene TRBV3-2) to TRBJ2-5, with TRBD1 matching over 11 bases. The CDR3 is made up of 14 amino acids. The J segment lost 8 bases and the V segment lost 11 bases, leaving 13 bases of the junction unmatched. Germline values: CDR1 LGHDT, CDR2 YNNKEL (reference sequence). CDR3 nucleotide sequence: TGTGCCCCACAGAGGGACAGGGGGGGTACAACCCAGTACTTC. Encoded protein: CAPQRDRGGTTQYF.

The CDR3 DNA is TGTGCCAGCAGTTACTCGTTCCGGGACAGGTTTTACGAGCAGTACTTC. Amino acids: CASSYSFRDRFYEQYF. The chain couples TRBV6-5 to TRBJ2-7; 8 positions agree with TRBD1. The germline V gene encodes CDR1 MNHEY and CDR2 SVGAGI. CDR3 length: 16 residues. V dropped 0 bases and J dropped 4; count of bases not matched to a gene: 8.

The chain couples TRBV2 to TRBJ2-3, with D unresolved. Trimming took 7 bases from V and 4 from J, leaving 18 bases between them. The CDR3 contains 15 residues. From germline, CDR1 is SNHLY and CDR2 FYNNEI. CDR3 amino acids: CASKGPLAVADTQYF. In nucleotides, the CDR3 is TGTGCCAGCAAAGGTCCGCTGGCGGTCGCAGATACGCAGTATTTT.

The chain links TRBV10-3 to TRBJ1-2; possible D gene TRBD1, 6 bases. Between the trimmed V and J ends, which lost 10 bases and 8 bases, there was a span of 17 bases. Germline loops: CDR1 ENHRY, CDR2 SYGVKD. The length of the CDR3 is 12 residues. The CDR3 protein is CATRQTGGGYTF. For the CDR3, the DNA is TGTGCCACGCGGCAGACAGGAGGCGGCTACACCTTC.

This chain joins TRBV7-8 and TRBJ2-4, with TRBD1 as a possible D gene (6 bases). The CDR3 is 19 amino acids. V lost 5 bases to trimming and J lost 3 bases, with 26 bases between them. Germline loops: CDR1 SGHVS, CDR2 FQNEAQ. CDR3 nucleotide sequence: TGTGCCAGCAGCCCCGACGAGGGGGAGACCTTGGAGGACAAAAACATTCAGTACTTC. Translated: CASSPDEGETLEDKNIQYF.

Worth noting for this clone: Other DNA sequences in the same sample also yield this CDR3. The chain is built from TRBV7-9 and TRBJ1-2; a possible D gene is TRBD1 (5 bases). Trimming pared 3 bases from V and 2 bases from J, leaving 7 bases between. Germline V gene lookup returns CDR1 SEHNR and CDR2 FQNEAQ (reference sequence). This CDR3 has 13 residues. CDR3 sequence: CASSLGGNYGYTF. The CDR3 DNA reads as TGTGCCAGCAGCTTGGGGGGAAACTATGGCTACACCTTC.

V and J are TRBV5-1 and TRBJ1-3; tentatively, D is TRBD1 (6 bases). The CDR3 spans 16 residues. Per the germline V gene, CDR1 is SGHRS and CDR2 is YFSETQ. Trimming pared 4 bases from V and 1 base from J, leaving 15 bases between. The CDR3 spells CASSPGGGLSGNTIYF. CDR3 in DNA: TGCGCCAGCAGCCCCGGGGGGGGCCTTTCTGGAAACACCATATATTTT.

The chain links TRBV25-1 to TRBJ1-4; possibly TRBD1 for D (5 bases). The CDR3 has 18 residues. The V gene's germline CDR1 is MGHDK and CDR2 SYGVNS. The V end lost 6 bases, the J end lost 7 bases, and 27 bases lay between the germline ends. Here the CDR3 reads CASSSLPSGRGWGEKLFF. The CDR3 region has the DNA TGTGCCAGCAGCTCCTTACCCTCAGGAAGGGGATGGGGTGAAAAACTGTTTTTT.

This chain connects TRBV2 to TRBJ2-1; D might be TRBD1 (6 bases). The CDR3 sequence is 15 residues long. From germline, CDR1 is SNHLY and CDR2 FYNNEI. Between the trimmed V and J ends, which lost 3 bases and 6 bases, there was a span of 15 bases. The CDR3 here is CASSDADGQSNEQFF. As DNA, the CDR3 is TGTGCCAGCAGTGACGCAGATGGACAGAGCAATGAGCAGTTCTTC.

This clone has only a few counts. Written as DNA, the CDR3 is TGCAGTGCTAGGACGACAGGGGACGCTTTCTTT. Translated: CSARTTGDAFF. The J gene is TRBJ1-1, the V gene TRBV20-1, with 8 bases lining up with TRBD1. This CDR3 region has 11 residues. Per germline, CDR1 DFQATT and CDR2 SNEGSKA (reference sequence). The junction had 5 bases not matched to a gene; V was cut back by 3 bases and J by 11 bases.